The 21 T cell receptor beta chains in this list originate from one sample, sequenced in a study of blood T cell repertoires in COVID-19. Only in-frame clones appear in the TCRdb table, and some are missing; sequencing was by immunoSEQ multiplex PCR. The table lists approximately 58,000 clones, 80% to 90% of them singletons, with roughly 5.6% in the top ten. Sequencing was carried out using peripheral blood. The receptors derive from a woman aged 55-70 years with acute or convalescent COVID-19.

J is TRBJ2-7 and V is TRBV6-2 or TRBV6-3; 9 nucleotides align to TRBD2. Looked up from germline, CDR1 is MNHEY and CDR2 is SVGEGT. Losses at the gene ends were 5 bases for V and 6 bases for J; bases not matched to a gene: 5. This CDR3 has 13 amino acids. This CDR3 is CASSLPTSGEQYF. The CDR3 bases are TGTGCCAGCAGTCTCCCGACTAGCGGCGAGCAGTACTTC.

The chain employs TRBV9 and TRBJ2-7, with 12 bases identical to TRBD1. The CDR3 is made up of 17 amino acids. CDR1 and CDR2 from the germline V gene are SGDLS and YYNGEE. After removal of 0 bases from V and 3 bases from J, the junction contained 7 bases not matched to a gene. This chain's CDR3 is CASSVGKGQGAGYEQYF. DNA for the CDR3: TGTGCCAGCAGCGTAGGGAAGGGACAGGGGGCGGGCTACGAGCAGTACTTC.

The J gene is TRBJ1-4, the V gene TRBV3-1 (or the pseudogene TRBV3-2); 8 nucleotides agree with TRBD1. Trimming at V came to 3 bases and at J to 7 bases, leaving 4 bases not matched to a gene. CDR1 LGHDT and CDR2 YNNKEL come from the germline V gene (reference sequence). The CDR3 totals 14 residues. This chain's CDR3 is CASSHAGQGEKLFF. CDR3 coding DNA: TGTGCCAGCAGCCACGCCGGACAGGGTGAAAAACTGTTTTTT.

This chain connects TRBV7-2 to TRBJ1-1, with D hard to call. Germline-derived CDR1 and CDR2 are SGHTA and FQGNSA. This CDR3 region has 13 residues. Trimming cost V 3 bases and J 2 bases, with 7 bases left between them. In nucleotides, the CDR3 is TGTGCCAGCAGCTTCGGGTCCAACACTGAAGCTTTCTTT. The encoded protein is CASSFGSNTEAFF.

The rearrangement joins TRBV24-1 to TRBJ2-1; 11 nucleotides align to TRBD2. The CDR3 is 17 amino acids. With V trimmed by 4 bases and J by 4 bases, 8 bases remained unmatched. Germline CDR1 KGHDR, CDR2 SFDVKD. The CDR3 loop reads CATSDKLAGVSYNEQFF. The CDR3 DNA reads as TGTGCCACCAGTGACAAACTAGCGGGGGTGTCATACAATGAGCAGTTCTTC.

The chain carries TRBV18 and TRBJ1-3; no firm D call. CDR1 KGHSH and CDR2 LQKENI come from the germline V gene. Trimming took off 3 bases at V and 2 bases at J, with 11 bases between the two ends. The CDR3 extends over 15 amino acids. The CDR3 bases are TGTGCCAGCTCACCGGCCCACAGTCCTGGAAACACCATATATTTT. This codes for CASSPAHSPGNTIYF. Together with reference TRBV18 and TRBJ1-3, the CDR3 gives the full variable domain: NAGVMQNPRHLVRRRGQEARLRCSPMKGHSHVYWYRQLPEEGLKFMVYLQKENIIDESGMPKERFSAEFPKEGPSILRIQQVVRGDSAAYFCASSPAHSPGNTIYFGEGSWLTVV.

This sequence joins TRBV5-4 and TRBJ1-1; TRBD1 matches at 7 bases. Trimming took 0 bases from V and 0 from J; bases not matched to a gene: 2. Germline assignment: CDR1 SGHNT and CDR2 YYREEE (reference sequence). The CDR3 totals 15 residues. CDR3 amino acids: CASSLETGVNTEAFF. CDR3 bases: TGTGCCAGCAGCTTGGAAACAGGGGTGAACACTGAAGCTTTCTTT.

This clone was counted a single time. The gene calls are TRBV5-4 and TRBJ2-3; a possible D gene is TRBD2 (7 bases). This CDR3 region has 14 residues. Per germline, CDR1 SGHNT and CDR2 YYREEE (reference sequence). V lost 3 bases, J lost 4 bases, and 12 bases lay in between. In nucleotides, the CDR3 is TGTGCCAGCAGCTGGGCGGGGGCCCCAGATACGCAGTATTTT. As protein: CASSWAGAPDTQYF. Drawing the rest from reference TRBV5-4 and TRBJ2-3, the complete variable domain is ETGVTQSPTHLIKTRGQQVTLRCSSQSGHNTVSWYQQALGQGPQFIFQYYREEENGRGNFPPRFSGLQFPNYSSELNVNALELDDSALYLCASSWAGAPDTQYFGPGTRLTVL.

The CDR3 DNA sequence: TGTGCCACCAGTGACGCAGACAGACACTACACCTTC. Residues: CATSDADRHYTF. The rearrangement joins TRBV24-1 to TRBJ1-2, with D maybe TRBD1 (5 bases). V shed 4 bases and J shed 10 bases, with 12 bases lying between them. Germline V gene sequence: CDR1 KGHDR, CDR2 SFDVKD. The CDR3 has 12 amino acids.

This chain uses TRBV6-5 with TRBJ2-2; D possibly corresponds to TRBD1 (6 bases). This CDR3 region has 15 residues. Germline CDR1 MNHEY, CDR2 SVGAGI. V was cut by 5 bases and J by 3 bases, with 13 bases left in between. In DNA, the CDR3 is TGTGCCAGCAGTCCTACTGGACAGTACACCGGGGAGCTGTTTTTT. Protein sequence: CASSPTGQYTGELFF.

The chain employs TRBV12-5 and TRBJ1-2; 9 positions agree with TRBD1. After removal of 6 bases from V and 8 bases from J, the junction contained 1 base not matched to a gene. Germline V gene lookup returns CDR1 LGHNT and CDR2 FRNRAP. This CDR3 region has 11 residues. The CDR3 bases are TGTGCTAGTGGAACAGGGGGCGGCTACACCTTC. This encodes CASGTGGGYTF.

Only one count was recorded for this clone. This chain connects TRBV11-2 to TRBJ2-7; 7 bases are shared with TRBD1. CDR3 size: 15 residues. Germline values: CDR1 SGHAT, CDR2 FQNNGV. Trimming cost V 0 bases and J 2 bases; bases outside gene matches: 4. CDR3 in DNA: TGTGCCAGCAGCTTAGAGTGGACAGGCCCCTACGAGCAGTACTTC. This codes for CASSLEWTGPYEQYF.

The chain uses TRBV18 and TRBJ1-6, with TRBD1 matching 10 bases. The V gene's germline CDR1 is KGHSH and CDR2 LQKENI. Trimming took 3 bases from V and 8 from J; bases not matched to a gene: 1. CDR3 length equals 14 residues. CDR3 in amino acids: CASSPGTGDSPLHF. CDR3 bases: TGTGCCAGCTCACCGGGGACAGGGGATTCACCCCTCCACTTT.

The chain recombines TRBV6-5 with TRBJ1-2; possibly TRBD1 for D (6 bases). CDR1 and CDR2 (germline): MNHEY, SVGAGI. The V and J ends lost 8 bases and 4 bases respectively, with 17 bases between them. The CDR3 covers 14 residues. CDR3 residues: CASEGRGKAYGYTF. For the CDR3, the DNA is TGTGCCAGCGAGGGGAGGGGGAAGGCCTATGGCTACACCTTC.

The chain combines TRBV6-5 with TRBJ1-1; perhaps TRBD1 as D (6 bases). The germline V and J ends were trimmed by 1 base and 7 bases, with 10 bases remaining between them. Germline V gives CDR1 MNHEY, CDR2 SVGAGI. The CDR3 is 13 residues long. Here the CDR3 reads CASSYLQGIEAFF. DNA of the CDR3: TGTGCCAGCAGTTACTTACAGGGAATTGAAGCTTTCTTT.

The rearrangement uses TRBV27 and TRBJ1-2; TRBD1 is a possible D gene (5 bases). V lost 8 bases and J lost 1, with 14 bases in between. CDR1 is MNHEY, CDR2 SMNVEV, per germline (reference sequence). The CDR3 is made up of 14 amino acids. The CDR3 loop reads CASAQGSINYGYTF. The DNA for the CDR3 is TGTGCCAGCGCCCAGGGTTCGATTAACTATGGCTACACCTTC.

This chain links TRBV5-6 with TRBJ2-1; D may be TRBD2 (7 bases). The germline gives CDR1 SGHDT, CDR2 YYEEEE. There are 15 residues in the CDR3. Trimming pared 3 bases from V and 7 bases from J, leaving 17 bases between. CDR3 amino acids: CASSSSRGGRNEQFF. The CDR3 DNA reads as TGTGCCAGCAGCTCCTCCAGGGGAGGGAGGAATGAGCAGTTCTTC.

V usage is TRBV6-2 or TRBV6-3 and J usage is TRBJ1-5, with 9 bases aligning to TRBD1. The germline V gene encodes CDR1 MNHEY and CDR2 SVGEGT. J lost 5 bases, V lost 4 bases, and 3 bases had no gene match. CDR3 length equals 14 residues. CDR3 coding DNA: TGTGCCAGCAGTTCGGGACAGGGTCATCAGCCCCAGCATTTT. It encodes CASSSGQGHQPQHF.

V usage is TRBV6-5 and J usage is TRBJ2-7, with D tentatively TRBD1 (6 bases). Germline CDR1 MNHEY, CDR2 SVGAGI. The CDR3 is 13 residues long. The ends were cut back, 6 bases at V and 2 bases at J, with 11 bases in the middle. The CDR3 DNA reads as TGTGCCAGCAGCCGACAGGTAGCCTACGAGCAGTACTTC. The encoded protein is CASSRQVAYEQYF.

The gene calls are TRBV7-2 and TRBJ1-1; 10 nucleotides agree with TRBD1. The V gene end was trimmed by 6 bases and the J gene end by 5 bases; junction bases not matched to a gene: 3. This CDR3 comprises 13 residues. Germline CDR1 is SGHTA and CDR2 is FQGNSA. CDR3 residues: CASSPGQGTEAFF. The CDR3 nucleotides are TGTGCCAGCAGTCCGGGACAGGGGACTGAAGCTTTCTTT.

The rearrangement joins TRBV15 to TRBJ1-6, with TRBD1 matching over 10 bases. The CDR3 spans 16 residues. V lost 1 base, J lost 6 bases, and 3 bases stayed unmatched. CDR1 is LNHNV, CDR2 YYDKDF, per germline (reference sequence). The CDR3 protein is CATSRVGTGVNSPLHF. In DNA form, the CDR3 reads TGTGCCACCAGCAGAGTCGGGACAGGGGTTAATTCACCCCTCCACTTT.